These 10 T cell receptor beta chains share one sample of origin, sequenced in a study of OX40 agonist ivuxolimab in advanced cancers. The library came from the immunoSEQ multiplex PCR assay. TCRdb provides this immuneACCESS table in a form limited to in-frame rearrangements. Some clones are lacking; in checked studies, under half of them reflect an unresolved V gene, and why the rest are absent is not known. The sample profile shows approximately 90,000 clones; approximately 89% of them were found once. The ten largest clonotypes hold 0.3% to 0.4% of the sample. Here the sequenced sample was CD4+ or CD8+ T cells sorted from blood, taken in a trial of the OX40 agonist ivuxolimab. These receptor sequences come from an adult with an advanced solid tumor such as melanoma, head and neck, liver or kidney cancer.

The chain links TRBV6-1 to TRBJ2-7; D might be TRBD1 (6 bases). This CDR3 is 14 amino acids long. Trimming shortened V by 5 bases and J by 2 bases, and 13 bases separated the two germline ends. Germline V lookup: CDR1 MNHNS, CDR2 SASEGT. CDR3 in DNA: TGTGCCAGCAGTACCCAGGGGTGGGCCTACGAGCAGTACTTC. This translates into CASSTQGWAYEQYF.

This clone has a single count. V usage is TRBV4-2 and J usage is TRBJ1-2; weak D call: TRBD1 (5 bases). The length of the CDR3 is 13 residues. The germline V gene has CDR1 LGHNA and CDR2 YNFKEQ. V lost 0 bases, J lost 8 bases, and 10 bases lay in between. The CDR3 is CASSQDAGYGYTF. The CDR3 nucleotides are TGTGCCAGCAGCCAAGATGCAGGGTACGGCTACACCTTC.

The chain recombines TRBV2 with TRBJ2-7, with no clear D. The CDR3 is made up of 13 amino acids. The V gene lost 4 bases and the J gene lost 3 bases, with 10 bases spanning the gap. Germline assignment: CDR1 SNHLY and CDR2 FYNNEI. CDR3 coding DNA: TGTGCCAGCAGTGGTCTAGGGAACTACGAGCAGTACTTC. Translation gives CASSGLGNYEQYF.

This clone showed up just once. This chain joins TRBV4-3 and TRBJ2-5; 7 bases map to TRBD2. V dropped 0 bases and J dropped 2; count of bases not matched to a gene: 6. The V gene's germline CDR1 is LGHNA and CDR2 YSLEER. CDR3 length: 16 residues. Here the CDR3 DNA reads TGCGCCAGCAGCCAAGAGATAGTTAGCGGGCAAGAGACCCAGTACTTC. It specifies CASSQEIVSGQETQYF.

V usage is TRBV25-1 and J usage is TRBJ1-2; D gene ambiguous. V lost 5 bases to trimming and J lost 3 bases, with 10 bases between them. Looked up from germline, CDR1 is MGHDK and CDR2 is SYGVNS. The CDR3 consists of 13 residues. CDR3 residues: CASSFGVHYGYTF. The DNA of the CDR3 is TGTGCCAGCAGTTTTGGGGTGCACTATGGCTACACCTTC.

The CDR3: CASSLAGYEQYF. In DNA form, the CDR3 reads TGTGCCAGCAGTTTAGCGGGCTACGAGCAGTACTTC. V usage is TRBV28 and J usage is TRBJ2-7; a weak D match, TRBD2 (5 bases). Germline loops: CDR1 MDHEN, CDR2 SYDVKM. V shed 2 bases and J shed 3 bases, with 5 bases lying between them. The CDR3 is made up of 12 amino acids.

The rearrangement uses TRBV6-1 and TRBJ2-7; the match to TRBD1 covers 10 bases. Germline loops: CDR1 MNHNS, CDR2 SASEGT. J lost 5 bases, V lost 6 bases, and 4 bases had no gene match. The CDR3 is 13 residues long. The CDR3 DNA sequence: TGTGCCAGCAGGGGACAGGGGAGTAACGAGCAGTACTTC. Its translation is CASRGQGSNEQYF.

The gene calls are TRBV6-5 and TRBJ2-5, with 7 bases fitting TRBD2. The CDR3 extends over 14 amino acids. The germline CDR1 and CDR2 sequences are MNHEY and SVGAGI. The J segment lost 4 bases and the V segment lost 0 bases, leaving 2 bases of the junction unmatched. CDR3: CASSYSSGAETQYF. CDR3 nucleotide sequence: TGTGCCAGCAGTTACTCGAGCGGGGCAGAGACCCAGTACTTC.

This rearrangement joins TRBV15 to TRBJ2-7; D possibly matches TRBD1 or TRBD2 (5 bases each). V shed 0 bases and J shed 2 bases, with 14 bases lying between them. This CDR3 is built from 16 residues. The germline gives CDR1 LNHNV, CDR2 YYDKDF (reference sequence). For the CDR3, the DNA is TGTGCCACCAGCAGAGACAATCTCGGGACCCCCTACGAGCAGTACTTC. Translated: CATSRDNLGTPYEQYF.

The CDR3 loop reads CASSPQGNTEAFF. CDR3 coding DNA: TGCGCCAGCAGCCCCCAAGGGAACACTGAAGCTTTCTTT. The chain is built from TRBV5-1 and TRBJ1-1; no reliable D call. The CDR3 has 13 amino acids. Germline values: CDR1 SGHRS, CDR2 YFSETQ. V was trimmed by 4 bases and J by 1 base, leaving 8 bases between them. The full variable domain, completed using reference TRBV5-1 and TRBJ1-1, is KAGVTQTPRYLIKTRGQQVTLSCSPISGHRSVSWYQQTPGQGLQFLFEYFSETQRNKGNFPGRFSGRQFSNSRSEMNVSTLELGDSALYLCASSPQGNTEAFFGQGTRLTVV.